This TCR beta chain emerged from a study of shared clonotypes between healthy human individuals. Points from the study as a whole: Four donors had around 5% of their naive CD4 clonotypes in common.

With respect to this clone: Its antigen remains unknown.

Assay execution proceeded at the deep level. Only in-frame clones appear in the TCRdb table, and some are missing; sequencing was by immunoSEQ multiplex PCR. Of about 2 million clones detected, 85% to 95% appear once; the ten largest clones hold 0.9% to 1.5%. Losses at the gene ends were 1 base for V and 3 bases for J; bases not matched to a gene: 5. The CDR3 loop spans 16 amino acids. CDR1 and CDR2 (germline): SGHAT, FQNNGV. Naive CD8 isolation took CD45RO-negative cells positively selected for CCR7 and excluded terminally differentiated effector memory CD45RA+ cells. Within Nashville, Tennessee resided all donors, each a Caucasian adult.

The chain uses TRBV11-2 and TRBJ1-4; the match to TRBD1 covers 7 bases. This TCR was sampled from a young man in good health. The sample consisted of naive CD8+ T cells sorted from blood. The CDR3 DNA reads as TGTGCCAGCAGCTTAGGACAGGGAGGTCCTAATGAAAAACTGTTTTTT. Protein: CASSLGQGGPNEKLFF. Combining the CDR3 with reference TRBV11-2 and TRBJ1-4 gives the whole variable domain EAGVAQSPRYKIIEKRQSVAFWCNPISGHATLYWYQQILGQGPKLLIQFQNNGVVDDSQLPKDRFSAERLKGVDSTLKIQPAKLEDSAVYLCASSLGQGGPNEKLFFGSGTQLSVL.